This record covers a single TCR beta chain. The CDR3 spans 15 residues. The repertoire was sequenced with immunoSEQ multiplex PCR; TCRdb's copy has only in-frame clones and lacks some. The sample includes about 88,000 clones, about 85% of them seen just once. This sample was taken from a study of blood T cell repertoires in COVID-19. On the study more broadly: Both acute and convalescent COVID-19 samples were obtained from the United States, Italy and Spain.

Sequencing was performed on peripheral blood. This receptor was taken from a male donor with acute or convalescent COVID-19. The chain combines TRBV1 with TRBJ1-2; the table's D call of TRBD1 was not tested on the DNA. TRBV1 represents a pseudogene. In nucleotides, the CDR3 is TGCACCAGCAGCCATGGGACAGGGGAGAACTATGGCTACACCTTC. As protein: CTSSHGTGENYGYTF.